The source of this T cell receptor beta chain is a study of T cells in women clearing cervical HPV infection. Whole-study context: With HLA typing for only a few women, HLA confounding remains possible.

TCR beta CDR3 amplified by multiplex PCR from roughly 1,300 ng genomic DNA. The assay was immunoSEQ multiplex PCR, and TCRdb's table has in-frame clones only and misses some. The sample table sets out roughly 30,000 clones. The sample comprised blood buffy coat. This clonotype originated in a woman between 18 and 69 years old with a cervical HPV16 infection that either progressed to CIN3+ or cleared (not recorded which).

The CDR3 sequence is CASSPGRGTGELFF. The part of the CDR3 DNA that was read is TGTGCCAGCAGCCCGGGTCGCGGGACCGGGGAG. This sequence joins TRBV7-3 and TRBJ2-2, with a weak D call TRBD2 (5 bases). Read coverage stops 3 residues before the CDR3 terminus; the germline J gene supplies the remainder. The germline V gene encodes CDR1 SGHTA and CDR2 FQGTGA. The CDR3 runs to 14 residues. V was pared by 5 bases and J by 5 bases, with 12 bases between.